A single TCR beta chain is shown here with its context. The sample originates from a study of control samples from healthy donors and cancer patients. Germline assignment: CDR1 MNHNS and CDR2 SASEGT. CDR3 size: 16 residues. The V segment lost 1 base and the J segment 0 bases; nucleotides outside the gene matches: 4. Measured with immunoSEQ multiplex PCR; TCRdb has only the in-frame clones, and not every one. This table holds tens of thousands of clones, about 88% found once. The specimen sequenced was blood. The source of this sequence is a woman aged 45-65 years in good health. The chain has TRBV6-1 and TRBJ2-3, with 7 bases matching TRBD1. Written as DNA, the CDR3 is TGTGCCAGCAGTGAAGGGACAGGATTTAGCACAGATACGCAGTATTTT. It encodes CASSEGTGFSTDTQYF.